This TCR beta chain was documented in a study of T cell repertoires in cytomegalovirus infection. Study as a whole: CMV epitopes used comprised recently identified HLA-C-restricted ones and well-studied HLA-B-restricted ones. The public TCR beta signatures pointed to both CMV infection and matching HLA type. Overall study results and limits: Cumulative frequency of public TCR beta families picked out carriers of CMV plus the relevant HLA. CMV-specific TCR beta clonotypes restricted by HLA-C were the ones dominating the ex vivo response.

Using its own MiXCR run on the reads, TCRdb lists one record per CDR3 protein. The data show 650,000 to 900,000 distinct CDR3 sequences, approximately 32% seen once. To note about this clonotype: Its antigen remains unknown.

V was cut by 3 bases and J by 3 bases, with 20 bases left in between. The CDR3 sequence is 17 residues long. Germline V gene lookup returns CDR1 PRHDT and CDR2 FYEKMQ (reference sequence). The V call is TRBV13, the J call TRBJ1-2, with a possible D match to TRBD1 (6 bases). This receptor was taken from a human donor in good health (CMV status not recorded). Some clones in this sample may be carry-over from other donors' samples. The material was cultured CD8+ T cells from PBMCs, obtained from culture after CMV antigen stimulation. The CDR3 is CASSFPGQRSSDYGYTF. The DNA of the CDR3 is TGTGCCAGCAGCTTTCCGGGACAAAGGAGCTCTGACTATGGCTACACCTTC.